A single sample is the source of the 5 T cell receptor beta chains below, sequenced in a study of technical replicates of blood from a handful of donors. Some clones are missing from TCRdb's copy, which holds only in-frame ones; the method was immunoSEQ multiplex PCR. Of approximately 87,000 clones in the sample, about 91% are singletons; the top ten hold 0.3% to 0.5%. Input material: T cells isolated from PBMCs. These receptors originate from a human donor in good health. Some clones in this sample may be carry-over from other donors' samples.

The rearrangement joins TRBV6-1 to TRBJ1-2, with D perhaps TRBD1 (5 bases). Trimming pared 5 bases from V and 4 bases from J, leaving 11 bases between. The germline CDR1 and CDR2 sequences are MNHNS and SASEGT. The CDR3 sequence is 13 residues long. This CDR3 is CASSLQGVYGYTF. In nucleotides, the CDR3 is TGTGCCAGCAGTCTCCAGGGTGTCTATGGCTACACCTTC.

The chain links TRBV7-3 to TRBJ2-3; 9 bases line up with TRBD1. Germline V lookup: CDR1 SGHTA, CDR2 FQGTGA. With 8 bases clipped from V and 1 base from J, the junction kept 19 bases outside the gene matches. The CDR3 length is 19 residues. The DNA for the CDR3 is TGTGCCAGCCCCTTAAACTTCGGTACAGGGGGCGACGGCACAGATACGCAGTATTTT. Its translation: CASPLNFGTGGDGTDTQYF.

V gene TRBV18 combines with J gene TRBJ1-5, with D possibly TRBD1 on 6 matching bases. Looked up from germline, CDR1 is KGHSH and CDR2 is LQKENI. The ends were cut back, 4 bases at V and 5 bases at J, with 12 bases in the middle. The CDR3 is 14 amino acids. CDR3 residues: CASSQGDGYQPQHF. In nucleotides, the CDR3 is TGTGCCAGCTCACAGGGGGATGGGTATCAGCCCCAGCATTTT.

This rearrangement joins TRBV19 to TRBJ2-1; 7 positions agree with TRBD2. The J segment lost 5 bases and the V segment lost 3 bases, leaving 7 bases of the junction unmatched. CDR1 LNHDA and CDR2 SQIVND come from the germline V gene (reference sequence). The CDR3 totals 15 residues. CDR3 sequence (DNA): TGTGCCAGTAGTATCAGGGACTACCAAAACAATGAGCAGTTCTTC. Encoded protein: CASSIRDYQNNEQFF.

CDR3 in amino acids: CASSSHVGQGVRETQYF. For the CDR3, the DNA is TGTGCCAGCAGCTCCCATGTCGGACAGGGGGTAAGAGAGACCCAGTACTTC. V and J are TRBV5-5 and TRBJ2-5; 10 positions match TRBD1. J was trimmed by 4 bases and V by 3 bases; bases with no gene match: 12. The length of the CDR3 is 17 residues. In germline, CDR1 is SGHKS, CDR2 YYEKEE (reference sequence).